The 5 T cell receptor beta chains given below trace back to one sample, sequenced in a study of graft-versus-host responses after intestinal transplantation. These receptors have no known antigen. Profiling relied on immunoSEQ multiplex PCR, and the TCRdb table lists in-frame clones only, not all of them. The data hold 50,000 to 75,000 clones, with approximately 94% observed a single time. Sequenced material: unstimulated CD4+ T cells sorted from spleen or lymph node cells, taken before transplant. All receptors come from a human donor who was the organ donor for an intestinal transplant.

This chain connects TRBV10-3 to TRBJ2-5; possibly TRBD1 for D (5 bases). The CDR3 runs 12 residues. The V end lost 5 bases, the J end lost 5 bases, and 9 bases lay between the germline ends. Looked up from germline, CDR1 is ENHRY and CDR2 is SYGVKD. CDR3 sequence reads: CAISTGPETQYF. In DNA, the CDR3 is TGTGCCATCAGTACAGGTCCCGAGACCCAGTACTTC.

Concerning this clone itself: The junction shows a germline mismatch at one end, possibly a read error. The V and J genes are TRBV6-5 and TRBJ2-7, with 11 bases lining up with TRBD2. The CDR3 is 16 amino acids. CDR1 is MNHEY, CDR2 SVGAGI, per germline. The DNA for the CDR3 is TGTGCCAGTAGTTACTCACTAGCGGGGGTCTCCTACGAGCAGTACTTC. Protein product: CASSYSLAGVSYEQYF.

The gene calls are TRBV10-3 and TRBJ1-2; 8 positions match TRBD1. Unmatched junction bases numbered 5, after V lost 7 bases and J lost 1 base. The CDR3 sequence is 14 residues long. The germline gives CDR1 ENHRY, CDR2 SYGVKD. CDR3 sequence reads: CAIKQGAVNYGYTF. CDR3 nucleotide sequence: TGTGCCATCAAGCAGGGGGCGGTTAACTATGGCTACACCTTC.

The J gene is TRBJ1-2, the V gene TRBV5-1, with no clear D. Deletions cut 0 bases from V and 6 bases from J, with 9 bases between. The CDR3 runs 13 residues. CDR1 and CDR2 from the germline V gene are SGHRS and YFSETQ. CDR3 residues: CASSLVGGNGYTF. The DNA of the CDR3 is TGCGCCAGCAGCTTGGTGGGAGGGAATGGCTACACCTTC. Drawing the rest from reference TRBV5-1 and TRBJ1-2, the complete variable domain is KAGVTQTPRYLIKTRGQQVTLSCSPISGHRSVSWYQQTPGQGLQFLFEYFSETQRNKGNFPGRFSGRQFSNSRSEMNVSTLELGDSALYLCASSLVGGNGYTFGSGTRLTVV.

This rearrangement joins TRBV7-4 to TRBJ1-2; D unclear. The CDR3 runs 15 residues. Trimming took off 3 bases at V and 0 bases at J, with 11 bases between the two ends. Germline V gene data show CDR1 as SGHVT and CDR2 as SQSDAQ. The CDR3 loop reads CASSFTTEANYGYTF. The CDR3 region has the DNA TGTGCCAGCAGCTTCACGACGGAAGCTAACTATGGCTACACCTTC.